These 10 T cell receptor beta chains share one sample of origin, sequenced in a study of blood T cell repertoires in COVID-19. Sequencing was performed with immunoSEQ multiplex PCR; in TCRdb, only in-frame clones are kept and a portion is missing. The data show roughly 350,000 clones, almost 90% seen once. The sequencing input was peripheral blood. These TCRs come from a woman in her seventies with COVID-19, enrolled during active disease.

The chain employs TRBV28 and TRBJ1-2; no definite D call. Germline assignment: CDR1 MDHEN and CDR2 SYDVKM. Between the trimmed V and J ends, which lost 6 bases and 14 bases, there was a span of 13 bases. The CDR3 extends over 10 amino acids. The CDR3 sequence: CASSPGGRTF. As DNA, the CDR3 is TGTGCCAGCAGCCCGGGAGGGCGGACCTTC.

CDR3 in DNA: TGCGCCAGCAGCGAAATCCGGTACGGGGGGACTGAAGCTTTCTTT. Translation gives CASSEIRYGGTEAFF. V gene TRBV4-1 combines with J gene TRBJ1-1; a weak D match, TRBD1 (5 bases). The germline gives CDR1 MGHRA, CDR2 YSYEKL. The CDR3 sequence is 15 residues long. V lost 5 bases and J lost 5, with 18 bases in between.

V and J are TRBV30 and TRBJ1-5, with 7 positions matching TRBD1. V dropped 3 bases and J dropped 9; count of bases not matched to a gene: 11. The CDR3 has 14 amino acids. The germline V gene encodes CDR1 GTSNPN and CDR2 SVGIG (reference sequence). As DNA, the CDR3 is TGTGCCTGGAGGGCACAGGGTAACAGGGGGCCCCAGCATTTT. Residues: CAWRAQGNRGPQHF.

CDR3 residues: CAWSVGRGYNSPLHF. As DNA, the CDR3 is TGTGCCTGGAGTGTCGGAAGGGGCTATAATTCACCCCTCCACTTT. The chain combines TRBV30 with TRBJ1-6, with D maybe TRBD1 (5 bases). The CDR3 has 15 amino acids. Between the trimmed V and J ends, which lost 0 bases and 3 bases, there was a span of 9 bases. Germline V gene lookup returns CDR1 GTSNPN and CDR2 SVGIG (reference sequence).

The chain uses TRBV12-3 or TRBV12-4 and TRBJ2-2; D remains ambiguous. V was clipped by 6 bases and J by 7 bases, with 9 bases between them. The CDR3 is 12 residues long. CDR3 DNA sequence: TGTGCCAGCAGATCGGGTGTCGGGGAGCTGTTTTTT. Protein sequence: CASRSGVGELFF.

V is TRBV19 and J is TRBJ2-2, with 9 positions matching TRBD1. CDR1 and CDR2 from the germline V gene are LNHDA and SQIVND (reference sequence). With 3 bases clipped from V and 1 base from J, the junction kept 0 bases outside the gene matches. This CDR3 has 15 amino acids. The CDR3 DNA reads as TGTGCCAGTAGTATGGGACAGGGGAACACCGGGGAGCTGTTTTTT. Residues: CASSMGQGNTGELFF.

V usage is TRBV2 and J usage is TRBJ2-3, with TRBD2 matching 11 bases. CDR1 is SNHLY and CDR2 is FYNNEI in the germline V gene. V lost 6 bases, J lost 4 bases, and 6 bases stayed unmatched. CDR3 length: 15 amino acids. The CDR3 bases are TGTGCCAGCAGCGCCGGGACTAGCGGAGCAGATACGCAGTATTTT. Its protein product is CASSAGTSGADTQYF.

The chain carries TRBV24-1 and TRBJ2-2, with a possible D match to TRBD1 (6 bases). Germline CDR1 reads KGHDR; CDR2 reads SFDVKD. The CDR3 covers 17 residues. The V end was cut by 2 bases, the J end by 7 bases, with 19 bases between. The CDR3 loop reads CATSDYTGTRRGGELFF. The CDR3 nucleotides read TGTGCCACCAGTGATTACACCGGGACAAGGCGCGGCGGGGAGCTGTTTTTT.

The chain combines TRBV23-1 with TRBJ1-2, with 8 bases identical to TRBD1. TRBV23-1 is placed among ORFs of uncertain function. Losses at the gene ends were 11 bases for V and 6 bases for J; bases not matched to a gene: 11. CDR3 length: 13 amino acids. CDR3 amino acids: CAATTLTGDGYTF. The CDR3 DNA follows: TGCGCCGCAACTACCCTGACAGGGGATGGCTACACCTTC.

The chain links TRBV28 to TRBJ1-2; 8 bases match TRBD1. The CDR3 consists of 14 residues. The germline gives CDR1 MDHEN, CDR2 SYDVKM. Trimming at V came to 3 bases and at J to 7 bases, leaving 7 bases not matched to a gene. CDR3 loop: CASSFQGARVGYTF. In DNA form, the CDR3 reads TGTGCCAGCAGTTTTCAGGGGGCGCGGGTTGGCTACACCTTC.